This T cell receptor beta chain was found in a study of post-analysis software for immune sequencing data. Study-level points and caveats: Five or six TRBV segments were significantly more frequent in patients than in controls. TRBV5-6, TRBV5-1 and TRBV20-1 were among these segments. F measure showed strong co-clustering of same-batch samples.

A word on this clonotype: Its specificity is not known.

V lost 2 bases and J 7 bases, leaving 11 bases between the germline ends. The germline CDR1 and CDR2 sequences are SQVTM and ANQGSEA. The CDR3 consists of 12 residues. cDNA libraries of TCR beta carried unique molecular identifiers. TCRdb called the PCR reads again in MiXCR, with one record for every CDR3 protein. The sample has 800,000 to 950,000 distinct CDR3 sequences; around 53% are singletons. The V call is TRBV29-1, the J call TRBJ1-2; D gene uncertain. The TCR comes from a girl aged 10-17 years with multiple sclerosis. The sequenced sample was blood. The CDR3 DNA follows: TGCAGCGTTGAACCGAGGGAAGGTGGCTACACCTTC. Its translation: CSVEPREGGYTF. The variable domain in full, completed from reference TRBV29-1 and TRBJ1-2, reads SAVISQKPSRDICQRGTSLTIQCQVDSQVTMMFWYRQQPGQSLTLIATANQGSEATYESGFVIDKFPISRPNLTFSTLTVSNMSPEDSSIYLCSVEPREGGYTFGSGTRLTVV.